The clone carrying this TCR beta chain was counted a few times. The entry originates in a study of identical twins. The CDR3 spans 14 residues. Trimming removed 4 bases at V and 6 bases at J, with 18 bases between. Germline values: CDR1 SQVTM, CDR2 ANQGSEA. TCRdb re-derived calls from the 5' RACE reads in MiXCR, one entry per CDR3 protein. In the table there are fewer than 900,000 distinct CDR3 sequences, 21% of which are singletons. The sample was also reused in another study, on T cells expressing NK-cell markers.

Specimen: PBMCs. This clonotype was obtained from a woman aged 18 to 35 in good health. The chain links TRBV29-1 to TRBJ1-2, with no clear D. The CDR3 loop is CSVVLGLQFHGYTF. In DNA form, the CDR3 reads TGCAGCGTTGTATTAGGGTTACAGTTTCATGGCTACACCTTC. The full variable domain, its missing parts supplied by reference TRBV29-1 and TRBJ1-2, is SAVISQKPSRDICQRGTSLTIQCQVDSQVTMMFWYRQQPGQSLTLIATANQGSEATYESGFVIDKFPISRPNLTFSTLTVSNMSPEDSSIYLCSVVLGLQFHGYTFGSGTRLTVV.